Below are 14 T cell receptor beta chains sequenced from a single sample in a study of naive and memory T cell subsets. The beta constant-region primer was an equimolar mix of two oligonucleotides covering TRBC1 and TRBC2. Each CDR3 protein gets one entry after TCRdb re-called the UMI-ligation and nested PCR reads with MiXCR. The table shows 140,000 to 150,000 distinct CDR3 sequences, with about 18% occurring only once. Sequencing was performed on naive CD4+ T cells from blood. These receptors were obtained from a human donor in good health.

CDR3 protein: CAIRLAGGDEQFF. CDR3 DNA sequence: TGTGCCATCAGACTAGCGGGAGGGGATGAGCAGTTCTTC. The J gene is TRBJ2-1, the V gene TRBV10-3; 13 bases are shared with TRBD2. The germline CDR1 and CDR2 sequences are ENHRY and SYGVKD. J was trimmed by 8 bases and V by 6 bases; bases with no gene match: 1. This CDR3 comprises 13 residues.

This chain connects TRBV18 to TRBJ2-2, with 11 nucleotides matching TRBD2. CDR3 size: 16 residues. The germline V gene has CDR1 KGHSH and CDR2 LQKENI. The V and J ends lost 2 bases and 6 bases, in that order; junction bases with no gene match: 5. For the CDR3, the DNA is TGTGCCAGCTCACCATCTACTAGCGGGAGTCCCGGGGAGCTGTTTTTT. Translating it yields CASSPSTSGSPGELFF.

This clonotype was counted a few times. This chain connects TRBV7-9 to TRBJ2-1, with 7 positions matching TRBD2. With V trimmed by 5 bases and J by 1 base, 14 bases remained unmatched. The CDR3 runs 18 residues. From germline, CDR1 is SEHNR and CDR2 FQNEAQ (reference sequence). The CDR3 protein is CASSQGLIGGGSYNEQFF. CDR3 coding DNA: TGTGCCAGCAGCCAGGGCCTAATCGGCGGGGGATCCTACAATGAGCAGTTCTTC.

The DNA for the CDR3 is TGTGCCAGCTCCTCACTAGCGGGAAGCAGGACAGATACGCAGTATTTT. Translation: CASSSLAGSRTDTQYF. The gene calls are TRBV5-4 and TRBJ2-3; 10 nucleotides align to TRBD2. The CDR3 is made up of 16 amino acids. The junction had 11 bases not matched to a gene; V was cut back by 7 bases and J by 3 bases. CDR1 and CDR2 from the germline V gene are SGHNT and YYREEE (reference sequence). Filled out from reference TRBV5-4 and TRBJ2-3, the complete variable domain reads ETGVTQSPTHLIKTRGQQVTLRCSSQSGHNTVSWYQQALGQGPQFIFQYYREEENGRGNFPPRFSGLQFPNYSSELNVNALELDDSALYLCASSSLAGSRTDTQYFGPGTRLTVL.

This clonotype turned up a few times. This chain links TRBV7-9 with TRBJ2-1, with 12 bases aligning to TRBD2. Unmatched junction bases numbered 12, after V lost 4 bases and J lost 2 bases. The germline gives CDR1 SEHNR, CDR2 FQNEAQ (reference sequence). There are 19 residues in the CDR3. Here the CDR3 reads CASSSPAGTSGRTYNEQFF. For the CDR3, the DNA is TGTGCCAGCAGCTCCCCCGCGGGTACTAGCGGGAGGACCTACAATGAGCAGTTCTTC.

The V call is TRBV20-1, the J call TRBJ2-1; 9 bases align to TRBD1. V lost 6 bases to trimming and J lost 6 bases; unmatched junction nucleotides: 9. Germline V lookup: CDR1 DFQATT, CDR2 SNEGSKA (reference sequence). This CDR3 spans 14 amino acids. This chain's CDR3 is CSALTGGGGNEQFF. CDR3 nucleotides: TGCAGTGCACTGACAGGGGGAGGGGGCAATGAGCAGTTCTTC.

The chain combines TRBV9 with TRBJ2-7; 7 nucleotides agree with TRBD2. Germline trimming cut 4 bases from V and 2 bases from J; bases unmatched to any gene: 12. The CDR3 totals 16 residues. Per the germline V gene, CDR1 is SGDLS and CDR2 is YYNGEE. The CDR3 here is CASSPRRAGEPYEQYF. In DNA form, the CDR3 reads TGTGCCAGCAGCCCACGGAGGGCGGGAGAACCCTACGAGCAGTACTTC. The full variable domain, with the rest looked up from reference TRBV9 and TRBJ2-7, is DSGVTQTPKHLITATGQRVTLRCSPRSGDLSVYWYQQSLDQGLQFLIQYYNGEERAKGNILERFSAQQFPDLHSELNLSSLELGDSALYFCASSPRRAGEPYEQYFGPGTRLTVT.

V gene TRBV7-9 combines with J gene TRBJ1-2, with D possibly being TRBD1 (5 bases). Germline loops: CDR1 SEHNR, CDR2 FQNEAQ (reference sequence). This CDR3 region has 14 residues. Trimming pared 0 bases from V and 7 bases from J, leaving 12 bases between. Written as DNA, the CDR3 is TGTGCCAGCAGCTTAGCGGGGCTGCCCCCTGGCTACACCTTC. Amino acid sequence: CASSLAGLPPGYTF.

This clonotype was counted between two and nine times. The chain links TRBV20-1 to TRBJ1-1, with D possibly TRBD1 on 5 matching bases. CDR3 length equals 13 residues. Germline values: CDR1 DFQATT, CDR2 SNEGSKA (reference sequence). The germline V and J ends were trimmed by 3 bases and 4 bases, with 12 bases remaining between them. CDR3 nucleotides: TGCAGTGCTAGCAGCGTAAGGGGCACTGAAGCTTTCTTT. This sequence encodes CSASSVRGTEAFF.

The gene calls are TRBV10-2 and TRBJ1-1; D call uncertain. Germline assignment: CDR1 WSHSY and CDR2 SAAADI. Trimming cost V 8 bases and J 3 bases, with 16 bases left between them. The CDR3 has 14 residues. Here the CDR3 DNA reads TGCGCCAGCGGCGGAAGGGTTTGGGACACTGAAGCTTTCTTT. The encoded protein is CASGGRVWDTEAFF.

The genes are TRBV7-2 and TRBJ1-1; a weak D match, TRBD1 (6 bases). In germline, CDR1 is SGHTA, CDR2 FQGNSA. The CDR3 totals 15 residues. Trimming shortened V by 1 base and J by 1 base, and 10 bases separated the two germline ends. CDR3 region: CASSLDLGANTEAFF. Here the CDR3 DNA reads TGTGCCAGCAGCTTAGATCTGGGGGCGAACACTGAAGCTTTCTTT.

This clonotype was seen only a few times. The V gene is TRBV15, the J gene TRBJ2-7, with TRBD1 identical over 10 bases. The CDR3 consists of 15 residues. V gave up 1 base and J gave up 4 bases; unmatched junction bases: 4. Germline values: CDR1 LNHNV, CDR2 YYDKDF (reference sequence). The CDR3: CATSRGGQGKYEQYF. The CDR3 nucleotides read TGTGCCACCAGCAGAGGGGGACAGGGGAAATACGAGCAGTACTTC.

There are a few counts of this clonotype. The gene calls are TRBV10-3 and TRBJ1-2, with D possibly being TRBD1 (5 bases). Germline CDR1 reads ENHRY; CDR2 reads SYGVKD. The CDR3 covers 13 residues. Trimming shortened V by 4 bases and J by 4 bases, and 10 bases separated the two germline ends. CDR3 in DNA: TGTGCCATCAGTGGGGACGGGACCTATGGCTACACCTTC. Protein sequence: CAISGDGTYGYTF.

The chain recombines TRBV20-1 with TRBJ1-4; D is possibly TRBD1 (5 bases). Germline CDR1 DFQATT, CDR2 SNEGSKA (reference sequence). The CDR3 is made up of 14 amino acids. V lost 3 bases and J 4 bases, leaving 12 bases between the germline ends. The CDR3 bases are TGCAGTGCTAGTTCCGGGGCTCTTAATGAAAAACTGTTTTTT. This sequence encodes CSASSGALNEKLFF.